The rows below give T cell receptor beta chains drawn from one sample of a study of T-cell memory formation after mild COVID-19. One entry per CDR3 protein results from TCRdb running MiXCR on the 5' RACE reads. The data hold 280,000 or so distinct CDR3 sequences, with 8% to 9% observed a single time. The source material was PBMCs or a T cell subset sorted from them (not recorded which). The receptors here all came from a man younger than 30 who had mild COVID-19 (a few samples of this study predate the infection). Cell type and time point are not known. The conserved cysteine and the conserved F or W are not part of the CDR3 here. Fields, in order: clone size, V gene, J gene, CDR3 protein. Clone size is shown for a subset of rows, as once, few, many or a class of expanded clone.

clone_size: NA
v_call: TRBV7-2
j_call: TRBJ1-1
cdr3_aa: ASSLDQGSWTEAF

clone_size: many
v_call: TRBV2
j_call: TRBJ2-2
cdr3_aa: ASGATNTGELF

clone_size: few
v_call: TRBV4-1
j_call: TRBJ2-2
cdr3_aa: ASSQAQGDTGELF

clone_size: few
v_call: TRBV6-5
j_call: TRBJ2-3
cdr3_aa: ASSRAGPDSTSTDTQY

clone_size: many
v_call: TRBV5-1
j_call: TRBJ1-6
cdr3_aa: ASSTGQGYSPLH

clone_size: NA
v_call: TRBV11-2
j_call: TRBJ1-1
cdr3_aa: ASSNPVNTEAF

clone_size: NA
v_call: TRBV24-1
j_call: TRBJ2-3
cdr3_aa: ATSGPTASDTQY

clone_size: many
v_call: TRBV7-8
j_call: TRBJ1-2
cdr3_aa: ASSLAGTDYGYT

clone_size: many
v_call: TRBV20-1
j_call: TRBJ2-5
cdr3_aa: SARDPAREGETQY

clone_size: NA
v_call: TRBV24-1
j_call: TRBJ2-2
cdr3_aa: ATSDVTLSGENTGELF

clone_size: few
v_call: TRBV12-3/TRBV12-4
j_call: TRBJ2-7
cdr3_aa: AISFPGRYEQY

clone_size: NA
v_call: TRBV25-1
j_call: TRBJ1-5
cdr3_aa: ASLEGIPSNQPQH

clone_size: few
v_call: TRBV6-5
j_call: TRBJ2-6
cdr3_aa: ASSHDSGANVLT

clone_size: NA
v_call: TRBV11-1
j_call: TRBJ1-1
cdr3_aa: ASSFQGAVSTEAF

clone_size: few
v_call: TRBV6-1
j_call: TRBJ2-1
cdr3_aa: ASTRTSNEQF

clone_size: NA
v_call: TRBV20-1
j_call: TRBJ2-7
cdr3_aa: SARDRDYEQY

clone_size: NA
v_call: TRBV18
j_call: TRBJ1-2
cdr3_aa: ASSPESGGVYGYT

clone_size: few
v_call: TRBV20-1
j_call: TRBJ2-5
cdr3_aa: SASAGPGETQY

clone_size: NA
v_call: TRBV4-3
j_call: TRBJ2-2
cdr3_aa: ASSQDTRAWTGELF

clone_size: NA
v_call: TRBV11-2
j_call: TRBJ2-3
cdr3_aa: ASSLEAGGPDTQY

clone_size: few
v_call: TRBV4-3
j_call: TRBJ2-3
cdr3_aa: ASSQDRRGTDTQY

clone_size: many
v_call: TRBV18
j_call: TRBJ2-3
cdr3_aa: ASSPPAGRIDTQY

clone_size: many
v_call: TRBV7-2
j_call: TRBJ2-3
cdr3_aa: ASSLGLAHTDTQY

clone_size: few
v_call: TRBV6-2/TRBV6-3
j_call: TRBJ1-5
cdr3_aa: ASSKGQGSNQPQH